The 8 T cell receptor beta chains below all came from one sample that was sequenced in a study of control samples from healthy donors and cancer patients. Only in-frame clones appear in the TCRdb table, and some are missing; sequencing was by immunoSEQ multiplex PCR. This repertoire shows 100,000 to 150,000 clones, around 92% found once; its top ten account for approximately 0.58%. Sequenced sample: PBMCs. All receptors derive from an elderly man with head and neck cancer.

The rearrangement links TRBV11-2 to TRBJ2-2, with TRBD2 as a possible D gene (6 bases). This CDR3 spans 14 amino acids. Trimming shortened V by 5 bases and J by 8 bases, and 15 bases separated the two germline ends. CDR1 and CDR2 (germline): SGHAT, FQNNGV. The CDR3 sequence: CASSPSRDFGELFF. The DNA for the CDR3 is TGTGCCAGCAGCCCTTCCCGGGACTTTGGGGAGCTGTTTTTT.

The gene calls are TRBV4-3 and TRBJ1-6; D is perhaps TRBD1 (5 bases). Trimming removed 0 bases at V and 9 bases at J, with 9 bases between. The CDR3 spans 14 residues. In germline, CDR1 is LGHNA, CDR2 YSLEER. CDR3 nucleotides: TGCGCCAGCAGCCAAGACCGGGGGATTTCACCCCTCCACTTT. It encodes CASSQDRGISPLHF.

The V and J genes are TRBV7-9 and TRBJ1-5; 8 bases are a match to TRBD1. The CDR3 runs to 16 residues. Germline CDR1 reads SEHNR; CDR2 reads FQNEAQ (reference sequence). V lost 3 bases, J lost 4 bases, and 8 bases stayed unmatched. CDR3 protein: CASSLQGANRNQPQHF. The DNA of the CDR3 is TGTGCCAGCAGCTTGCAGGGGGCGAATCGGAATCAGCCCCAGCATTTT.

The chain combines TRBV18 with TRBJ2-1, with 7 bases lining up with TRBD2. The CDR3 is made up of 16 amino acids. V was clipped by 0 bases and J by 1 base; unmatched bases: 3. From germline, CDR1 is KGHSH and CDR2 LQKENI. CDR3 coding DNA: TGTGCCAGCTCACCACCGGCCGGGGGGTCCTACAATGAGCAGTTCTTC. Encoded protein: CASSPPAGGSYNEQFF.

The V and J genes are TRBV9 and TRBJ1-1; D possibly corresponds to TRBD1 (5 bases). The CDR3 loop spans 12 amino acids. Trimming left V 2 bases short and J 5 bases short, with 7 bases between. The germline gives CDR1 SGDLS, CDR2 YYNGEE. The CDR3 nucleotides read TGTGCCAGCAGCGTTTGGGGGACTGAAGCTTTCTTT. Amino acid sequence: CASSVWGTEAFF.

This chain joins TRBV15 and TRBJ2-1, with D maybe TRBD2 (6 bases). The CDR3 extends over 16 amino acids. The V gene's germline CDR1 is LNHNV and CDR2 YYDKDF (reference sequence). V dropped 0 bases and J dropped 3 bases, with 12 bases sitting between them. This chain's CDR3 is CATSREPGEGYNEQFF. The CDR3 bases are TGTGCCACCAGCAGAGAACCGGGAGAGGGCTACAATGAGCAGTTCTTC.

The chain recombines TRBV5-1 with TRBJ2-7; no clear D gene. The CDR3 runs 14 residues. Germline CDR1 is SGHRS and CDR2 is YFSETQ. The ends were cut back, 2 bases at V and 2 bases at J, with 11 bases in the middle. CDR3 residues: CASSFDFGPYEQYF. The CDR3 region has the DNA TGCGCCAGCAGCTTCGATTTCGGTCCCTACGAGCAGTACTTC. The variable domain in full, completed from reference TRBV5-1 and TRBJ2-7, reads KAGVTQTPRYLIKTRGQQVTLSCSPISGHRSVSWYQQTPGQGLQFLFEYFSETQRNKGNFPGRFSGRQFSNSRSEMNVSTLELGDSALYLCASSFDFGPYEQYFGPGTRLTVT.

The chain uses TRBV6-2 or TRBV6-3 and TRBJ2-5; D is perhaps TRBD2 (5 bases). Trimming left V 0 bases short and J 6 bases short, with 17 bases between. The CDR3 totals 16 residues. Germline loops: CDR1 MNHEY, CDR2 SVGEGT. CDR3 loop: CASSYSIGAVPKTQYF. The CDR3 coding sequence is TGTGCCAGCAGTTACTCGATAGGAGCGGTCCCGAAGACCCAGTACTTC.